A single sample gave rise to the 25 T cell receptor beta chains below, sequenced in a study of T cells in Graves' hyperthyroidism and ophthalmopathy (dated by TCRdb to the late 2010s). Libraries were prepared through multiplex PCR. TCRdb shows the sequencer as Illumina HiSeq 2000. The TCR beta CDR3 regions were amplified from RNA transcripts. The TCR CDR3 was subjected to a first round of RT-PCR using the HTBI primer set and the Qiagen OneStep RT-PCR kit. TCRdb passed the public sequencing reads through fastp at Q25 and MiXCR, retaining productive beta sequences. Each CDR3 protein gets just one entry, which takes the most common genes and DNA from the rows behind it. The sample has over 350,000 distinct CDR3 sequences on record, under 20% of them singletons. The top ten clones comprise roughly two fifths of the sample. The sequenced sample consisted of blood. These receptors all come from a man aged 18 to 30 with Graves' ophthalmopathy.

The V gene is TRBV28, the J gene TRBJ2-7; 12 positions agree with TRBD1. The germline V gene has CDR1 MDHEN and CDR2 SYDVKM. V was pared by 1 base and J by 5 bases, with 6 bases of the junction left unmatched. The CDR3 has 16 amino acids. CDR3 bases: TGTGCCAGCAGTTTATTCTTCCGGGACAGGGGGCACGAGCAGTACTTC. It is translated as CASSLFFRDRGHEQYF. Drawing the rest from reference TRBV28 and TRBJ2-7, the complete variable domain is DVKVTQSSRYLVKRTGEKVFLECVQDMDHENMFWYRQDPGLGLRLIYFSYDVKMKEKGDIPEGYSVSREKKERFSLILESASTNQTSMYLCASSLFFRDRGHEQYFGPGTRLTVT.

This clonotype was picked up many times. The chain links TRBV7-3 to TRBJ2-1; D may be TRBD1 or TRBD2 (7 bases each). Germline lookup yields CDR1 SGHTA and CDR2 FQGTGA. Trimming removed 5 bases at V and 6 bases at J, with 17 bases between. This CDR3 has 15 residues. The CDR3 DNA reads as TGTGCCAGCAGCCCGGGGAGGGGGCTGGTCAATGAGCAGTTCTTC. This gives the protein CASSPGRGLVNEQFF.

The genes are TRBV5-8 and TRBJ1-2, with D perhaps TRBD1 (5 bases). With 0 bases removed from V and 13 bases from J, the gap between germline ends came to 13 bases. Germline CDR1 SGHTS, CDR2 YDEGEE. The CDR3 contains 12 residues. As DNA, the CDR3 is TGTGCCAGCAGCTTGGCGACAGCCCTTCGCACCTTC. Its protein product is CASSLATALRTF.

This clonotype was seen repeatedly, ten times or more. This chain links TRBV5-8 with TRBJ1-5, with D uncertain. Trimming stripped 3 bases from V and 0 bases from J, with 10 bases between. The germline gives CDR1 SGHTS, CDR2 YDEGEE. This CDR3 contains 15 residues. CDR3 sequence reads: CASSSTVDSNQPQHF. The CDR3 DNA follows: TGTGCCAGCAGCTCAACAGTGGATAGCAATCAGCCCCAGCATTTT. The variable domain in full, with the rest retrieved from reference TRBV5-8 and TRBJ1-5, is EAGVTQSPTHLIKTRGQQATLRCSPISGHTSVYWYQQALGLGLQFLLWYDEGEERNRGNFPPRFSGRQFPNYSSELNVNALELEDSALYLCASSSTVDSNQPQHFGDGTRLSIL.

V gene TRBV6-2 or TRBV6-3 combines with J gene TRBJ1-1; 12 bases are shared with TRBD1. This CDR3 is 17 amino acids long. Trimming cost V 7 bases and J 1 base; bases outside gene matches: 10. Germline CDR1 reads MNHEY; CDR2 reads SVGEGT. The CDR3 coding sequence is TGTGCCAGCACTAGATTCCGGGACAGGGGGCGGAACACTGAAGCTTTCTTT. It yields the protein CASTRFRDRGRNTEAFF.

This clonotype has at least ten counts. V is TRBV2 and J is TRBJ1-1; D is uncertain. V was clipped by 3 bases and J by 0 bases, with 5 bases between them. The CDR3 contains 13 residues. Germline assignment: CDR1 SNHLY and CDR2 FYNNEI. CDR3 DNA: TGTGCCAGCAGTGACAGCTTGAACACTGAAGCTTTCTTT. This codes for CASSDSLNTEAFF.

The rearrangement links TRBV4-2 to TRBJ2-2; 13 bases line up with TRBD2. Germline assignment: CDR1 LGHNA and CDR2 YNFKEQ. V trimming: 1 base; J trimming: 4 bases; junction bases outside the gene matches: 15. There are 21 residues in the CDR3. CDR3 in amino acids: CASSQVLTSGGAASFTGELFF. In DNA, the CDR3 is TGTGCCAGCAGCCAAGTTTTAACTAGCGGGGGGGCCGCTTCATTCACCGGGGAGCTGTTTTTT.

This clonotype was recorded at least ten times. The chain recombines TRBV18 with TRBJ1-1; D may be TRBD1 (5 bases). CDR1 KGHSH and CDR2 LQKENI come from the germline V gene. This CDR3 spans 15 amino acids. V was clipped by 1 base and J by 1 base, with 10 bases between them. CDR3 sequence: CASSPRDARNTEAFF. The CDR3 DNA reads TGTGCCAGCTCACCACGGGACGCCAGGAACACTGAAGCTTTCTTT.

This chain links TRBV4-2 with TRBJ2-3; a weak D match, TRBD2 (6 bases). Germline V gene data show CDR1 as LGHNA and CDR2 as YNFKEQ. V dropped 0 bases and J dropped 5 bases, with 15 bases sitting between them. There are 16 residues in the CDR3. The CDR3 spells CASSQDWLRGGDTQYF. For the CDR3, the DNA is TGTGCCAGCAGCCAAGATTGGTTGAGGGGAGGAGATACGCAGTATTTT.

In this sample, this clonotype turned up many times. The rearrangement uses TRBV27 and TRBJ2-7; 9 nucleotides line up with TRBD1. The CDR3 length is 16 residues. V lost 3 bases, J lost 2 bases, and 8 bases stayed unmatched. Germline CDR1 is MNHEY and CDR2 is SMNVEV (reference sequence). The CDR3 region has the DNA TGTGCCAGCAGTTTTGTAGGACAGGGGACTACCTACGAGCAGTACTTC. Protein sequence: CASSFVGQGTTYEQYF.

Many counts were recorded for this clonotype. This chain joins TRBV7-9 and TRBJ2-3, with D possibly TRBD2 on 6 matching bases. V shed 1 base and J shed 4 bases, with 15 bases lying between them. Looked up from germline, CDR1 is SEHNR and CDR2 is FQNEAQ (reference sequence). The CDR3 contains 16 residues. The CDR3 reads CASSLGDGGPADTQYF. The CDR3, as DNA: TGTGCCAGCAGCTTAGGGGACGGAGGGCCCGCAGATACGCAGTATTTT. The variable domain in full, completed from reference TRBV7-9 and TRBJ2-3, reads DTGVSQNPRHKITKRGQNVTFRCDPISEHNRLYWYRQTLGQGPEFLTYFQNEAQLEKSRLLSDRFSAERPKGSFSTLEIQRTEQGDSAMYLCASSLGDGGPADTQYFGPGTRLTVL.

This clonotype was counted ten times or more. The V and J genes are TRBV6-1 and TRBJ2-3; D not certain. The CDR3 is made up of 14 amino acids. CDR1 is MNHNS, CDR2 SASEGT, per germline. V was cut by 1 base and J by 2 bases, with 7 bases left in between. CDR3 protein: CASSEVRSTDTQYF. In DNA, the CDR3 is TGTGCCAGCAGTGAAGTTAGGTCCACAGATACGCAGTATTTT.

This clonotype showed up many times. The V call is TRBV18, the J call TRBJ1-5, with 9 bases aligning to TRBD1. The CDR3 sequence is 14 residues long. The ends lost 5 bases at V and 6 bases at J; junction bases unmatched: 5. From germline, CDR1 is KGHSH and CDR2 LQKENI. CDR3 DNA: TGTGCCAGCTCAGCGGGACAGGGTCTTCAGCCCCAGCATTTT. Protein: CASSAGQGLQPQHF.

This clonotype was observed at least ten times. The V gene is TRBV7-6, the J gene TRBJ2-3; unclear D gene. Trimming took off 1 base at V and 4 bases at J, with 9 bases between the two ends. Germline V gene sequence: CDR1 SGHVS, CDR2 FNYEAQ. This CDR3 comprises 14 residues. The CDR3 DNA reads as TGTGCCAGCAGCTTAGGGTTAGCACCAGATACGCAGTATTTT. It codes for CASSLGLAPDTQYF. The full variable domain, with the rest looked up from reference TRBV7-6 and TRBJ2-3, is GAGVSQSPRYKVTKRGQDVALRCDPISGHVSLYWYRQALGQGPEFLTYFNYEAQQDKSGLPNDRFSAERPEGSISTLTIQRTEQRDSAMYRCASSLGLAPDTQYFGPGTRLTVL.

V usage is TRBV19 and J usage is TRBJ2-1; maybe TRBD2 (6 bases). V was trimmed by 7 bases and J by 3 bases, leaving 7 bases between them. There are 12 residues in the CDR3. Germline CDR1 and CDR2: LNHDA and SQIVND (reference sequence). The CDR3 coding sequence is TGTGCCAGTAAGGAGGGCTACAATGAGCAGTTCTTC. Residues: CASKEGYNEQFF. Full variable domain (rest looked up from reference TRBV19 and TRBJ2-1): DGGITQSPKYLFRKEGQNVTLSCEQNLNHDAMYWYRQDPGQGLRLIYYSQIVNDFQKGDIAEGYSVSREKKESFPLTVTSAQKNPTAFYLCASKEGYNEQFFGPGTRLTVL.

There are many counts of this clonotype. The rearrangement joins TRBV7-6 to TRBJ1-2, with TRBD1 identical over 8 bases. CDR3 size: 17 residues. After removal of 0 bases from V and 4 bases from J, the junction contained 10 bases not matched to a gene. Germline V gene data show CDR1 as SGHVS and CDR2 as FNYEAQ. The CDR3 sequence is CASSLAPDRDLGYGYTF. As DNA, the CDR3 is TGTGCCAGCAGCTTAGCCCCGGACAGGGACCTCGGCTATGGCTACACCTTC.

This clonotype came up many times. The J gene is TRBJ1-6, the V gene TRBV27; D perhaps matches TRBD1 (6 bases). V was trimmed by 6 bases and J by 10 bases, leaving 22 bases between them. The CDR3 contains 16 residues. Germline loops: CDR1 MNHEY, CDR2 SMNVEV (reference sequence). CDR3 sequence reads: CASRLGGGGERSPLHF. The CDR3 region has the DNA TGTGCCAGCAGGTTAGGGGGTGGAGGGGAAAGGTCACCCCTCCACTTT.

This clonotype was observed many times. The V call is TRBV7-9, the J call TRBJ1-1, with 8 bases lining up with TRBD1. Germline CDR1 is SEHNR and CDR2 is FQNEAQ (reference sequence). J was trimmed by 7 bases and V by 4 bases; bases with no gene match: 5. There are 13 residues in the CDR3. The CDR3 sequence: CASSSGQADEAFF. The CDR3 nucleotides are TGTGCCAGCAGCTCGGGACAGGCGGATGAAGCTTTCTTT. Full variable domain (rest looked up from reference TRBV7-9 and TRBJ1-1): DTGVSQNPRHKITKRGQNVTFRCDPISEHNRLYWYRQTLGQGPEFLTYFQNEAQLEKSRLLSDRFSAERPKGSFSTLEIQRTEQGDSAMYLCASSSGQADEAFFGQGTRLTVV.

This clonotype appeared many times. The CDR3 is CASSPYRGNEQFF. The CDR3 DNA reads as TGTGCCAGCAGCCCCTACAGGGGAAATGAGCAGTTCTTC. This chain connects TRBV7-2 to TRBJ2-1; 7 nucleotides match TRBD1. This CDR3 has 13 residues. J gave up 7 bases and V 5 bases, and 5 bases lay outside the gene matches. Germline CDR1 is SGHTA and CDR2 is FQGNSA.

This clonotype came up a few times. The chain joins TRBV7-3 to TRBJ2-5; no clear D. There are 14 residues in the CDR3. Germline values: CDR1 SGHTA, CDR2 FQGTGA. The germline V and J ends were trimmed by 3 bases and 7 bases, with 15 bases remaining between them. CDR3: CASSLGGLGGTQYF. In DNA, the CDR3 is TGTGCCAGCAGCTTGGGCGGCCTGGGCGGGACCCAGTACTTC.

The chain is built from TRBV10-3 and TRBJ2-5, with 7 bases lining up with TRBD1. After removal of 0 bases from V and 3 bases from J, the junction contained 13 bases not matched to a gene. The CDR3 is 18 residues long. Germline V lookup: CDR1 ENHRY, CDR2 SYGVKD. Here the CDR3 DNA reads TGTGCCATCAGTGAGTCCCGGACTCCTTCTACAGGGGAAGAGACCCAGTACTTC. Translation: CAISESRTPSTGEETQYF.

V usage is TRBV19 and J usage is TRBJ1-6; D possibly corresponds to TRBD1 (5 bases). V was clipped by 3 bases and J by 6 bases, with 15 bases between them. There are 16 residues in the CDR3. Germline V lookup: CDR1 LNHDA, CDR2 SQIVND (reference sequence). The CDR3 sequence is CASSISAGRGNSPLHF. Written as DNA, the CDR3 is TGTGCCAGTAGTATCTCGGCCGGGAGGGGTAATTCACCCCTCCACTTT.

The chain is built from TRBV7-6 and TRBJ2-7; D gene ambiguous. The germline gives CDR1 SGHVS, CDR2 FNYEAQ. Trimming cost V 5 bases and J 6 bases, with 14 bases left between them. There are 13 residues in the CDR3. The CDR3 region is CASSMNGPIEQYF. CDR3 coding DNA: TGTGCCAGCAGCATGAATGGGCCGATCGAGCAGTACTTC.

The sample holds many counts of this clonotype. The chain is built from TRBV7-8 and TRBJ1-4; TRBD1 might be the D (6 bases). The CDR3 runs to 12 residues. Germline V gene lookup returns CDR1 SGHVS and CDR2 FQNEAQ. Trimming pared 4 bases from V and 10 bases from J, leaving 10 bases between. The CDR3, as DNA: TGTGCCAGCAGCTCATCCAGGGGAAAACTGTTTTTT. Its protein is CASSSSRGKLFF.

This clonotype was recorded a few times. The V and J genes are TRBV7-9 and TRBJ2-2; TRBD2 matches at 10 bases. The CDR3 extends over 18 amino acids. Trimming at V came to 2 bases and at J to 2 bases, leaving 8 bases not matched to a gene. CDR1 is SEHNR, CDR2 FQNEAQ, per germline (reference sequence). CDR3 loop: CASSLSFSGGSNTGELFF. DNA for the CDR3: TGTGCCAGCAGCTTATCCTTTAGCGGGGGGTCCAACACCGGGGAGCTGTTTTTT. Together with reference TRBV7-9 and TRBJ2-2, the CDR3 gives the full variable domain: DTGVSQNPRHKITKRGQNVTFRCDPISEHNRLYWYRQTLGQGPEFLTYFQNEAQLEKSRLLSDRFSAERPKGSFSTLEIQRTEQGDSAMYLCASSLSFSGGSNTGELFFGEGSRLTVL.